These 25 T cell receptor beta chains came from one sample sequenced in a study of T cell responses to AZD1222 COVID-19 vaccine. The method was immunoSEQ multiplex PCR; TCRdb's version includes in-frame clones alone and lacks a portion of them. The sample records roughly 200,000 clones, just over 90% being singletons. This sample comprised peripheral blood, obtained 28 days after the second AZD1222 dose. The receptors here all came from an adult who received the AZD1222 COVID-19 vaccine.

The chain's CDR3 is CASSPSGWASGTYEQYF. CDR3 DNA: TGTGCCAGCAGCCCTTCTGGGTGGGCTAGCGGAACATACGAGCAGTACTTC. The chain recombines TRBV11-2 with TRBJ2-7; TRBD2 agrees at 7 bases. The germline V gene encodes CDR1 SGHAT and CDR2 FQNNGV. This CDR3 has 17 amino acids. Germline trimming cut 5 bases from V and 4 bases from J; bases unmatched to any gene: 17.

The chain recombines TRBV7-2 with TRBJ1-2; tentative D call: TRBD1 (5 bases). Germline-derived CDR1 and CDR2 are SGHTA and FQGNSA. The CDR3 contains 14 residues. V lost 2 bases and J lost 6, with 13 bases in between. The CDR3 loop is CASSLNGGRDGYTF. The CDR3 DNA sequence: TGTGCCAGCAGCTTAAACGGGGGTCGAGATGGCTACACCTTC.

DNA for the CDR3: TGTGCCAGCAGCCAGCGGCTAGCGGGAGGGGTCTCCTACAATGAGCAGTTCTTC. It codes for CASSQRLAGGVSYNEQFF. The rearrangement uses TRBV3-1 (or the pseudogene TRBV3-2) and TRBJ2-1, with 12 bases fitting TRBD2. Germline trimming cut 3 bases from V and 0 bases from J; bases unmatched to any gene: 6. The CDR3 extends over 18 amino acids. The germline CDR1 and CDR2 sequences are LGHDT and YNNKEL (reference sequence).

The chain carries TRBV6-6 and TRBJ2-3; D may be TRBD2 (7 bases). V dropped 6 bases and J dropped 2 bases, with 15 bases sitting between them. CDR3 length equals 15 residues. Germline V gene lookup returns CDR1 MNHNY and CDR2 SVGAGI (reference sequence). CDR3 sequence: CASRPGGRITDTQYF. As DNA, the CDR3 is TGTGCCAGCAGGCCCGGGGGGCGGATCACAGATACGCAGTATTTT.

CDR3 amino acids: CASSPGLAGTDTQYF. CDR3 DNA sequence: TGTGCCAGCTCACCGGGACTAGCGGGAACAGATACGCAGTATTTT. J is TRBJ2-3 and V is TRBV18; 13 positions match TRBD2. The CDR3 is 15 amino acids. V trimming: 3 bases; J trimming: 3 bases; junction bases outside the gene matches: 0. CDR1 is KGHSH, CDR2 LQKENI, per germline.

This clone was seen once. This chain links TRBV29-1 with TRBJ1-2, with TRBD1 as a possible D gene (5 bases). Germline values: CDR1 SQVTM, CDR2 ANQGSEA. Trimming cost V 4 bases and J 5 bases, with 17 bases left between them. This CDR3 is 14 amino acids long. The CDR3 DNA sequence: TGCAGCGTTGGGGGACCGGGGGAAATTTATGGCTACACCTTC. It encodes CSVGGPGEIYGYTF.

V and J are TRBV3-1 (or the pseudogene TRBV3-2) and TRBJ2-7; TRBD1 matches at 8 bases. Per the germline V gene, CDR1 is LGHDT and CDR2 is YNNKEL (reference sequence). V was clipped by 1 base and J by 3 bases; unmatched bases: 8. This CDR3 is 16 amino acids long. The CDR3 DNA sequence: TGTGCCAGCAGCCAAGGTGTGGGGACAGGCGTCTACGAGCAGTACTTC. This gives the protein CASSQGVGTGVYEQYF.

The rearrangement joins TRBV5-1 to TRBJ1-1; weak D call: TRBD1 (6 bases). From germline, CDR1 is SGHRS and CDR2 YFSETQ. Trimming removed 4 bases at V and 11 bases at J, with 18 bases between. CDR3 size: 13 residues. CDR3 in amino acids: CASSQATGNRAFF. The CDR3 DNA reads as TGCGCCAGCAGCCAAGCAACAGGGAATCGGGCTTTCTTT.

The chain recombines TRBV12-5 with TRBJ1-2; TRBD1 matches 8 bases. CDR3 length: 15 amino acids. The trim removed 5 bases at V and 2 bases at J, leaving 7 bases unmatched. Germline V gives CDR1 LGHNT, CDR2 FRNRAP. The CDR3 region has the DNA TGTGCTAGTGGTACGGACAGGGTGTCGAACTATGGCTACACCTTC. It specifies CASGTDRVSNYGYTF.

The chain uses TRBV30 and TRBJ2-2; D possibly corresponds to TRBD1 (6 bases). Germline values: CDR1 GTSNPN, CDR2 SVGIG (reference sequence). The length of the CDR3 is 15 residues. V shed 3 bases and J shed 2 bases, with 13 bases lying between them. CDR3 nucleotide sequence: TGTGCCTGGAGACCCGGGACAAGCAACACCGGGGAGCTGTTTTTT. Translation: CAWRPGTSNTGELFF.

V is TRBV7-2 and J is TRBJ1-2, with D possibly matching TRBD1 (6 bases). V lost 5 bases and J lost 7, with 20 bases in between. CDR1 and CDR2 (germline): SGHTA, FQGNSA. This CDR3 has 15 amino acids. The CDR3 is CASSGQTGTPSGYTF. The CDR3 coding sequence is TGTGCCAGCAGCGGCCAGACCGGGACACCGAGTGGCTACACCTTC. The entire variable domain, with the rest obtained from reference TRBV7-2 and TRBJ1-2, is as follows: GAGVSQSPSNKVTEKGKDVELRCDPISGHTALYWYRQSLGQGLEFLIYFQGNSAPDKSGLPSDRFSAERTGGSVSTLTIQRTQQEDSAVYLCASSGQTGTPSGYTFGSGTRLTVV.

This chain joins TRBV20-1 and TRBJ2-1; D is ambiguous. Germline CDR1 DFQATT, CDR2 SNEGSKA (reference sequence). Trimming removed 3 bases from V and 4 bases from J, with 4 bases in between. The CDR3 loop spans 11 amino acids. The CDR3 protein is CSASGYNEQFF. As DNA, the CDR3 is TGCAGTGCTAGCGGATACAATGAGCAGTTCTTC.

The chain's CDR3 is CASSDFNEQFF. For the CDR3, the DNA is TGCGCCAGCAGTGATTTCAATGAGCAGTTCTTC. The V call is TRBV10-2, the J call TRBJ2-1; unclear D gene. Germline V gene sequence: CDR1 WSHSY, CDR2 SAAADI. The CDR3 extends over 11 amino acids. V was clipped by 3 bases and J by 6 bases, with 3 bases between them.

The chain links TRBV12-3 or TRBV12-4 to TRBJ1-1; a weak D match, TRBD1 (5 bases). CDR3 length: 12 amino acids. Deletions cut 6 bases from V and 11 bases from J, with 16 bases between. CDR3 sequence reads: CASSDQGVEAFF. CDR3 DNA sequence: TGTGCCAGCAGCGATCAGGGTGTGGAGGCTTTCTTT.

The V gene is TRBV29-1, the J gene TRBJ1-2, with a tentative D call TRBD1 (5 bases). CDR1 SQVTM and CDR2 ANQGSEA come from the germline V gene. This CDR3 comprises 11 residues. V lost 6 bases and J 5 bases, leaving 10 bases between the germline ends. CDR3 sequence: CSVRTLYGYTF. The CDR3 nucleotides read TGCAGCGTGAGGACACTATATGGCTACACCTTC.

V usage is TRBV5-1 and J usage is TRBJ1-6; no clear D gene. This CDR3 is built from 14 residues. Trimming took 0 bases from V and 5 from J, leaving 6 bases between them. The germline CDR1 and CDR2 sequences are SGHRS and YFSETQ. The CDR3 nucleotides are TGCGCCAGCAGCTTGGTGCAGAATAATTCACCCCTCCACTTT. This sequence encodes CASSLVQNNSPLHF.

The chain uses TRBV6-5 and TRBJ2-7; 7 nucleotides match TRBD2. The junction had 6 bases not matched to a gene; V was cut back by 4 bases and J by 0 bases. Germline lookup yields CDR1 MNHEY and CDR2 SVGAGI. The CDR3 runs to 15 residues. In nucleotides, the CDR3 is TGTGCCAGCAGTTCCATAGCGGGTAGCTCCTACGAGCAGTACTTC. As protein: CASSSIAGSSYEQYF.

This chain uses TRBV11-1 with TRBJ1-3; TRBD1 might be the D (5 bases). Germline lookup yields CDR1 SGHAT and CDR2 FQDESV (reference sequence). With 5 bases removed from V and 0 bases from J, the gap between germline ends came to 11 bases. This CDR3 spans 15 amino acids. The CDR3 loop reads CASSLQAFSGNTIYF. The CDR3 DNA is TGTGCCAGCAGCCTACAGGCCTTCTCTGGAAACACCATATATTTT.

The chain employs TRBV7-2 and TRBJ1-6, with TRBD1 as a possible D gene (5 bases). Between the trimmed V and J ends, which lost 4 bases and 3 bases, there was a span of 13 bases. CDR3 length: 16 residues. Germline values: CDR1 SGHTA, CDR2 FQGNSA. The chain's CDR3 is CASSSQDGVYNSPLHF. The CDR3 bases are TGTGCCAGCAGCTCACAGGACGGAGTCTATAATTCACCCCTCCACTTT.

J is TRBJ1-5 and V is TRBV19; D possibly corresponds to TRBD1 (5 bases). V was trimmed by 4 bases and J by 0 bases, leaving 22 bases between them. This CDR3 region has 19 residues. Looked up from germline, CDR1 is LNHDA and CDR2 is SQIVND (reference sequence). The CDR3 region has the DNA TGTGCCAGTAGTACCCACCCGTACCGGGACGGCTATAGCAATCAGCCCCAGCATTTT. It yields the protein CASSTHPYRDGYSNQPQHF.

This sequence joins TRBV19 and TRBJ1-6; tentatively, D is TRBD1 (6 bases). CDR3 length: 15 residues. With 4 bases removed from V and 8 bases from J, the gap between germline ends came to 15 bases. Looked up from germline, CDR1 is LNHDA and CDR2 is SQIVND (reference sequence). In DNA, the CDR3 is TGTGCCAGTAGTACCGCCGCAGGGGCAGATTCACCCCTCCACTTT. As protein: CASSTAAGADSPLHF.

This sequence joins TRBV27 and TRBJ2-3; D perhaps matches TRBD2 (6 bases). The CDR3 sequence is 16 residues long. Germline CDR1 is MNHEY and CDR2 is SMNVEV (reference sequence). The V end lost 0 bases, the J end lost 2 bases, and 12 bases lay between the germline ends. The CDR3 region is CASSLSSEGPTDTQYF. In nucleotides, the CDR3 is TGTGCCAGCAGTTTATCGTCGGAGGGCCCCACAGATACGCAGTATTTT.

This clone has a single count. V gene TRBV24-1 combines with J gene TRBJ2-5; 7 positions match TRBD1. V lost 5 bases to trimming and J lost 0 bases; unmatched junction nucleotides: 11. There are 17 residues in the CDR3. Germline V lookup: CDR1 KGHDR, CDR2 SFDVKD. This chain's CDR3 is CATSALLPGQHQETQYF. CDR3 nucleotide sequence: TGTGCCACCAGTGCTTTACTTCCGGGACAGCACCAAGAGACCCAGTACTTC.

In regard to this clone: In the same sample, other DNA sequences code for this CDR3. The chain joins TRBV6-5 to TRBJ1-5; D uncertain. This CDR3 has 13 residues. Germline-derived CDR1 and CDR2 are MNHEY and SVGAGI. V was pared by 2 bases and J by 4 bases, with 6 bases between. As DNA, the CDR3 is TGTGCCAGCAGTTACGGCGGTAATCAGCCCCAGCATTTT. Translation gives CASSYGGNQPQHF.

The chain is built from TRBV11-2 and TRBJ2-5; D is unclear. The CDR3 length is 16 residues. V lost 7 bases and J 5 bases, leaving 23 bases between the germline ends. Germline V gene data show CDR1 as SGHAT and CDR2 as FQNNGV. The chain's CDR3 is CASTHFRRPVAETQYF. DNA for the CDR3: TGTGCCAGCACCCATTTCAGACGACCGGTCGCGGAGACCCAGTACTTC.